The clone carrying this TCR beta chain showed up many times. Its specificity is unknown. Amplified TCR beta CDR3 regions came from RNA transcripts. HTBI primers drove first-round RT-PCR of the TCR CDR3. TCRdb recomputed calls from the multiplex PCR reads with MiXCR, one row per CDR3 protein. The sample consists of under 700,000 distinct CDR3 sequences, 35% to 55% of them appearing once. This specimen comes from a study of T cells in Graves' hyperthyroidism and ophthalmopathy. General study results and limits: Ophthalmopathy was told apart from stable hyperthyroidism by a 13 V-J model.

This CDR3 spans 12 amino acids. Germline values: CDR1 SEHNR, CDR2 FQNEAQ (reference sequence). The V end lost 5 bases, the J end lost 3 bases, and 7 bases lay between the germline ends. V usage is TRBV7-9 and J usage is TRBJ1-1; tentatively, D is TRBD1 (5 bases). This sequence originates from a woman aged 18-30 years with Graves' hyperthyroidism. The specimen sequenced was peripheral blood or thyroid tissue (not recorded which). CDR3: CASSAQDTEAFF. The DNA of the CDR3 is TGTGCCAGCAGCGCACAGGACACTGAAGCTTTCTTT.